Below, 4 T cell receptor beta chains from the same sample are listed, as sequenced in a study of low-dose radiotherapy and immunotherapy resistance in tumors (dated by TCRdb to the early 2020s). In the paper's terms, the time point label means: after trial treatment. The meaning of the sample's treatment or condition label: LDRT plus nivolumab, ipilimumab, low-dose cyclophosphamide and aspirin (RACIN trial). These reads were obtained on an Illumina HiSeq 2500. To make first-strand cDNA, Superscript III was used along with a set of TRAV- and TRBV-specific primers so that both the TCRalpha and TCRbeta chains were covered. TCRs were amplified with Phusion for roughly 20 PCR cycles using a constant-region primer together with the adapter attached to the V primers. TCRdb ran its own pipeline on the public reads, namely fastp trimming at Q25 and MiXCR clone calling, and kept in-frame beta chains. Each record represents a unique CDR3 protein, reported with the most common genes and DNA among its rows. The sample table holds more than 90,000 distinct CDR3 sequences, of which roughly 20% were seen once. Clones ranked in the top ten supply approximately 4% of the sample.

This material consisted of PBMCs, taken after low-dose radiotherapy plus immunotherapy. These receptors all come from a male donor with prostate cancer.

The table lists this clonotype with many counts. This chain links TRBV7-8 with TRBJ2-2; D remains unclear. This CDR3 has 16 residues. Germline V gene sequence: CDR1 SGHVS, CDR2 FQNEAQ. Trimming left V 3 bases short and J 2 bases short, with 13 bases between. This chain's CDR3 is CASSLGADTNTGELFF. The CDR3 coding sequence is TGTGCCAGCAGCTTGGGTGCTGACACCAACACCGGGGAGCTGTTTTTT.

This clonotype was detected many times. The rearrangement links TRBV27 to TRBJ1-2; D not resolved. Germline V lookup: CDR1 MNHEY, CDR2 SMNVEV (reference sequence). The CDR3 is made up of 14 amino acids. V gave up 0 bases and J gave up 5 bases, with 10 bases separating them. Here the CDR3 DNA reads TGTGCCAGCAGTTTATCCGCGGGGTCGTATGGCTACACCTTC. It encodes CASSLSAGSYGYTF.

This clonotype showed up many times. This chain connects TRBV5-1 to TRBJ2-1; D possibly corresponds to TRBD1 (5 bases). Germline CDR1 is SGHRS and CDR2 is YFSETQ. The CDR3 extends over 13 amino acids. Trimming shortened V by 6 bases and J by 6 bases, and 13 bases separated the two germline ends. This CDR3 is CASTKTELNEQFF. DNA of the CDR3: TGCGCCAGCACCAAGACAGAACTCAATGAGCAGTTCTTC. Combining the CDR3 with reference TRBV5-1 and TRBJ2-1 gives the whole variable domain KAGVTQTPRYLIKTRGQQVTLSCSPISGHRSVSWYQQTPGQGLQFLFEYFSETQRNKGNFPGRFSGRQFSNSRSEMNVSTLELGDSALYLCASTKTELNEQFFGPGTRLTVL.

This clonotype was seen at least ten times. This chain links TRBV12-5 with TRBJ2-5, with no clear D. V was clipped by 4 bases and J by 5 bases, with 5 bases between them. CDR1 is LGHNT and CDR2 is FRNRAP in the germline V gene. The CDR3 is made up of 11 amino acids. CDR3 bases: TGTGCTAGTGGTTCCCTTGAGACCCAGTACTTC. The encoded protein is CASGSLETQYF.